The entry that follows covers one TCR beta chain sequence. What it binds is unknown. This sample is part of a study of cytomegalovirus exposure and HLA in healthy donors. Study-wide points: Across donors, sequencing depth was assumed by presence/absence analyses to be roughly uniform. CMV serostatus alone was available as immune exposure information. Most TCR sequences showed up rarely, but some public TCRs showed up in many donors. When analyzed later, a missense DCLRE1C variant was found to be linked to TCR beta V- and J-gene trimming.

This PCR relied on a set of 60 Vbeta primers and 13 Jbeta primers. Using immunoSEQ multiplex PCR, the repertoire was profiled, and TCRdb retains in-frame clones only, with some absent. Among about 210,000 clones listed, roughly 80% were seen once. There are 15 residues in the CDR3. V gave up 5 bases and J gave up 4 bases; unmatched junction bases: 10. Germline CDR1 SGHDN, CDR2 FVKESK. The sequenced sample consisted of PBMCs. J is TRBJ2-5 and V is TRBV14, with 7 bases aligning to TRBD1. This TCR was recovered from a young man in good health and CMV-seronegative. The CDR3: CASSSTGAAGETQYF. The DNA of the CDR3 is TGTGCCAGCAGCTCTACAGGGGCGGCAGGAGAGACCCAGTACTTC.